Below, one TCR beta chain is given with its context. Its cognate antigen is unknown. Data came from immunoSEQ multiplex PCR; TCRdb stores just in-frame clones and leaves some out. The sample lists some 2,500,000 clones; roughly 92% were seen once. Per the germline V gene, CDR1 is SGDLS and CDR2 is YYNGEE. V dropped 3 bases and J dropped 7 bases, with 13 bases sitting between them. This CDR3 is built from 13 residues. The entry originates in a study of shared clonotypes between healthy human individuals. Study conclusions and caveats: Sampling covered nothing but blood. Tissue TCR repertoires likely differ from those found in blood.

The sequence was collected from a man aged 18 to 29 in good health. Some clones in this sample may be carry-over from other donors' samples. Material for sequencing was naive CD4+ T cells from PBMCs. Subset defined: CD45RA+ positively selected. The V gene is TRBV9, the J gene TRBJ2-5; no firm D call. CDR3 in DNA: TGTGCCAGCAGCGCGACGATGTGGGGGACCCAGTACTTC. Translation gives CASSATMWGTQYF.